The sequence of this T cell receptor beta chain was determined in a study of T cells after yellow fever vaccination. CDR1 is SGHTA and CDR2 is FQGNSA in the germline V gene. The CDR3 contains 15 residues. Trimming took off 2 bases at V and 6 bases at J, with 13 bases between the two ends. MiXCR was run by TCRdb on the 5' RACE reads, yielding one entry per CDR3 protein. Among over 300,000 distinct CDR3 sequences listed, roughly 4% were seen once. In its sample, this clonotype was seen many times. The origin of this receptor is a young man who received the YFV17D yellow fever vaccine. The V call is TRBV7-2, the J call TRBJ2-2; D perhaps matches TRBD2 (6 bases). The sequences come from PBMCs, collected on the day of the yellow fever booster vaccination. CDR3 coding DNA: TGTGCCAGCAGCTTACGCGGAGGGGACTCCGGGGAGCTGTTTTTT. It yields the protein CASSLRGGDSGELFF.